This T cell receptor (beta chain) was identified during a study of cytomegalovirus exposure and HLA in healthy donors. PCR involved 60 Vbeta and 13 Jbeta primers. TCRdb's table, derived via immunoSEQ multiplex PCR, lists solely in-frame clones and lacks some. The repertoire includes 150,000 to 250,000 clones, 79% of them detected once, and more than 1.5% sits in the top ten. The germline gives CDR1 MNHNY, CDR2 SVGAGI (reference sequence). The CDR3 consists of 12 residues. Comments on this clone: One end of the junction does not line up with germline, which may come from a read error.

This receptor was obtained from a girl between 5 and 17 years old in good health and CMV-seropositive. The gene calls are TRBV6-6 and TRBJ2-7; D call uncertain. The specimen sequenced was PBMCs. This CDR3 is CASRQSSDEQYF. The CDR3 DNA sequence: TGTGCCAGCAGACAGTCCTCCGACGAGCAGTACTTC.